What follows are 27 T cell receptor beta chains derived from one specimen sequenced in a study of blood T cell repertoires in COVID-19. The table came from immunoSEQ multiplex PCR; TCRdb's copy has only in-frame clones and leaves some out. Of some 150,000 clones listed, more than 70% were seen once; the top ten hold roughly 4.7%. Sequencing was performed on peripheral blood. These receptors originate from a woman aged 45-59 years with acute or convalescent COVID-19.

This chain joins TRBV5-6 and TRBJ1-6; 8 nucleotides line up with TRBD1. The CDR3 consists of 15 residues. Trimming removed 0 bases from V and 10 bases from J; junction bases left unmatched: 6. Germline CDR1 and CDR2: SGHDT and YYEEEE. CDR3 amino acids: CASSLGGTGKSPLHF. CDR3 bases: TGTGCCAGCAGCTTGGGAGGGACAGGAAAGTCACCCCTCCACTTT.

V gene TRBV4-2 combines with J gene TRBJ2-5; D gene unclear. CDR1 is LGHNA, CDR2 YNFKEQ, per germline. Trimming cost V 3 bases and J 3 bases, with 11 bases left between them. The CDR3 covers 14 residues. The CDR3 sequence is CASSHSTVEETQYF. CDR3 bases: TGTGCCAGCAGCCACTCAACAGTAGAAGAGACCCAGTACTTC.

The gene calls are TRBV3-1 (or the pseudogene TRBV3-2) and TRBJ1-1, with D tentatively TRBD1 (5 bases). V was cut by 8 bases and J by 3 bases, with 13 bases left in between. The CDR3 spans 13 residues. The V gene's germline CDR1 is LGHDT and CDR2 YNNKEL (reference sequence). DNA for the CDR3: TGTGCCAGCCTCGGACGGGGGGACACTGAAGCTTTCTTT. It yields the protein CASLGRGDTEAFF.

The V and J genes are TRBV28 and TRBJ2-3; 12 nucleotides align to TRBD2. This CDR3 spans 19 amino acids. Germline-derived CDR1 and CDR2 are MDHEN and SYDVKM. The V and J ends lost 6 bases and 4 bases, in that order; junction bases with no gene match: 17. The DNA of the CDR3 is TGTGCCAGCAGATCCCTGCCGGGGCTAGCGGGGGGGCGGGCAGATACGCAGTATTTT. This translates into CASRSLPGLAGGRADTQYF.

The rearrangement joins TRBV5-1 to TRBJ2-7, with TRBD2 matching over 9 bases. This CDR3 is built from 14 residues. V was clipped by 3 bases and J by 0 bases; unmatched bases: 1. Germline CDR1 SGHRS, CDR2 YFSETQ. Written as DNA, the CDR3 is TGCGCCAGCAGCTCGGGACTAGCCTCCTACGAGCAGTACTTC. It encodes CASSSGLASYEQYF.

This chain joins TRBV27 and TRBJ1-2; weak D call: TRBD1 (6 bases). Trimming shortened V by 7 bases and J by 8 bases, and 11 bases separated the two germline ends. The CDR3 runs to 11 residues. Germline V CDR1 and CDR2: MNHEY, SMNVEV (reference sequence). CDR3 DNA: TGTGCCAGCAAACAGGGTGGCGGCTACACCTTC. Protein sequence: CASKQGGGYTF.

This chain connects TRBV12-5 to TRBJ1-1; weak D call: TRBD1 (6 bases). The germline V and J ends were trimmed by 1 base and 4 bases, with 13 bases remaining between them. Germline values: CDR1 LGHNT, CDR2 FRNRAP. The CDR3 has 15 amino acids. The CDR3 loop is CASGLAPNRATEAFF. DNA of the CDR3: TGTGCTAGTGGTTTGGCACCAAACAGGGCCACTGAAGCTTTCTTT. Together with reference TRBV12-5 and TRBJ1-1, the CDR3 gives the full variable domain: DARVTQTPRHKVTEMGQEVTMRCQPILGHNTVFWYRQTMMQGLELLAYFRNRAPLDDSGMPKDRFSAEMPDATLATLKIQPSEPRDSAVYFCASGLAPNRATEAFFGQGTRLTVV.

The chain employs TRBV27 and TRBJ1-1; D unclear. This CDR3 has 15 residues. CDR1 MNHEY and CDR2 SMNVEV come from the germline V gene (reference sequence). The ends were cut back, 0 bases at V and 0 bases at J, with 8 bases in the middle. The CDR3 reads CASSLSGRMNTEAFF. DNA of the CDR3: TGTGCCAGCAGTTTATCGGGCCGGATGAACACTGAAGCTTTCTTT.

This chain uses TRBV7-2 with TRBJ2-3, with a weak D call TRBD2 (7 bases). Trimming stripped 2 bases from V and 5 bases from J, with 17 bases between. This CDR3 is built from 16 residues. Germline CDR1 SGHTA, CDR2 FQGNSA. The CDR3 bases are TGTGCCAGCAGCTTAATGGGCGGGGGCGCGGGAGATACGCAGTATTTT. Amino acids: CASSLMGGGAGDTQYF.

J is TRBJ1-2 and V is TRBV10-3; D gene ambiguous. The V and J ends lost 3 bases and 6 bases respectively, with 8 bases between them. This CDR3 is built from 12 residues. Germline-derived CDR1 and CDR2 are ENHRY and SYGVKD. In DNA, the CDR3 is TGTGCCATCAGTGATGAGGGAGATGGCTACACCTTC. As protein: CAISDEGDGYTF.

V is TRBV27 and J is TRBJ1-1, with D tentatively TRBD1 (6 bases). This CDR3 is built from 17 residues. Trimming pared 7 bases from V and 0 bases from J, leaving 21 bases between. CDR1 and CDR2 (germline): MNHEY, SMNVEV (reference sequence). The CDR3 here is CASIPFPPTGMNTEAFF. The CDR3 DNA sequence: TGTGCCAGCATCCCTTTCCCCCCGACAGGAATGAACACTGAAGCTTTCTTT.

The chain recombines TRBV9 with TRBJ2-6, with D hard to call. This CDR3 is built from 14 residues. CDR1 and CDR2 from the germline V gene are SGDLS and YYNGEE. V gave up 0 bases and J gave up 5 bases, with 6 bases separating them. CDR3 amino acids: CASSVDSRANVLTF. In DNA, the CDR3 is TGTGCCAGCAGCGTAGATTCTAGGGCCAACGTCCTGACTTTC.

The gene calls are TRBV7-6 and TRBJ2-3, with 10 bases that match TRBD2. The CDR3 has 15 residues. The V and J ends lost 3 bases and 6 bases, in that order; junction bases with no gene match: 6. Germline CDR1 reads SGHVS; CDR2 reads FNYEAQ. The chain's CDR3 is CASSFSGGHADTQYF. CDR3 in DNA: TGTGCCAGCAGCTTTAGCGGGGGGCACGCGGATACGCAGTATTTT. Variable domain in full (rest from reference TRBV7-6 and TRBJ2-3): GAGVSQSPRYKVTKRGQDVALRCDPISGHVSLYWYRQALGQGPEFLTYFNYEAQQDKSGLPNDRFSAERPEGSISTLTIQRTEQRDSAMYRCASSFSGGHADTQYFGPGTRLTVL.

The CDR3 reads CASSPVEENPEAFF. DNA of the CDR3: TGTGCCAGCTCACCTGTGGAGGAAAACCCTGAAGCTTTCTTT. The V call is TRBV18, the J call TRBJ1-1; D uncertain. Germline V lookup: CDR1 KGHSH, CDR2 LQKENI. The CDR3 is 14 amino acids. Trimming left V 3 bases short and J 6 bases short, with 14 bases between.

This chain joins TRBV4-3 and TRBJ1-2, with D uncertain. Germline lookup yields CDR1 LGHNA and CDR2 YSLEER. V was cut by 0 bases and J by 1 base, with 15 bases left in between. There are 17 residues in the CDR3. This CDR3 reads CASSQEAVDARNYGYTF. For the CDR3, the DNA is TGCGCCAGCAGCCAAGAGGCGGTCGACGCCCGTAACTATGGCTACACCTTC.

The chain recombines TRBV4-3 with TRBJ1-3; 8 positions match TRBD1. V trimming: 2 bases; J trimming: 3 bases; junction bases outside the gene matches: 3. The CDR3 spans 15 residues. Germline values: CDR1 LGHNA, CDR2 YSLEER. CDR3 sequence reads: CASSQQGAVGNTIYF. The CDR3 DNA sequence: TGCGCCAGCAGCCAACAGGGGGCGGTTGGAAACACCATATATTTT.

The chain links TRBV7-9 to TRBJ1-1; 7 nucleotides align to TRBD1. There are 13 residues in the CDR3. The V segment lost 11 bases and the J segment 1 base; nucleotides outside the gene matches: 7. CDR1 and CDR2 from the germline V gene are SEHNR and FQNEAQ (reference sequence). CDR3 DNA sequence: TGTGCCGGGGAGGACAGGAGGAACACTGAAGCTTTCTTT. Its translation: CAGEDRRNTEAFF.

CDR3 DNA sequence: TGTGCCAGCAGCTTGGGGGCAGGGCCCCTGGGAGGCTACACCTTC. This gives the protein CASSLGAGPLGGYTF. The rearrangement links TRBV5-6 to TRBJ1-2, with D perhaps TRBD1 (5 bases). The CDR3 covers 15 residues. Germline V gives CDR1 SGHDT, CDR2 YYEEEE. V was clipped by 0 bases and J by 8 bases, with 17 bases between them. Together with reference TRBV5-6 and TRBJ1-2, the CDR3 gives the full variable domain: DAGVTQSPTHLIKTRGQQVTLRCSPKSGHDTVSWYQQALGQGPQFIFQYYEEEERQRGNFPDRFSGHQFPNYSSELNVNALLLGDSALYLCASSLGAGPLGGYTFGSGTRLTVV.

The rearrangement joins TRBV6-4 to TRBJ1-1, with 7 bases identical to TRBD1. V dropped 6 bases and J dropped 3; count of bases not matched to a gene: 7. This CDR3 has 14 amino acids. CDR1 and CDR2 (germline): MRHNA, SNTAGT. CDR3 DNA: TGTGCCAGCAGGCAACAGGGGTCGGACACTGAAGCTTTCTTT. Translation gives CASRQQGSDTEAFF.

This sequence joins TRBV7-9 and TRBJ1-5; 10 bases fit TRBD1. The CDR3 runs to 14 residues. Germline loops: CDR1 SEHNR, CDR2 FQNEAQ (reference sequence). Trimming removed 7 bases from V and 9 bases from J; junction bases left unmatched: 9. CDR3 residues: CASTTGQGKGPQHF. For the CDR3, the DNA is TGTGCCAGCACCACGGGACAGGGGAAAGGGCCCCAGCATTTT.

The rearrangement joins TRBV15 to TRBJ1-2; D gene ambiguous. Germline CDR1 reads LNHNV; CDR2 reads YYDKDF (reference sequence). Deletions cut 0 bases from V and 6 bases from J, with 17 bases between. The CDR3 has 16 amino acids. The CDR3 sequence: CATSRDLSSGKNGYTF. For the CDR3, the DNA is TGTGCCACCAGCAGAGATTTATCTTCGGGGAAAAATGGCTACACCTTC. Looking up the rest from reference TRBV15 and TRBJ1-2 gives the full variable domain: DAMVIQNPRYQVTQFGKPVTLSCSQTLNHNVMYWYQQKSSQAPKLLFHYYDKDFNNEADTPDNFQSRRPNTSFCFLDIRSPGLGDTAMYLCATSRDLSSGKNGYTFGSGTRLTVV.

The J gene is TRBJ2-1, the V gene TRBV5-1; 11 positions agree with TRBD2. Germline CDR1 reads SGHRS; CDR2 reads YFSETQ. J gave up 7 bases and V 6 bases, and 15 bases lay outside the gene matches. There are 17 residues in the CDR3. CDR3 nucleotide sequence: TGCGCCAGCACAGTAGGGAATAGCGGGGGGGCCAGAAATGAGCAGTTCTTC. Its protein is CASTVGNSGGARNEQFF. The full variable domain, in which reference TRBV5-1 and TRBJ2-1 provide the parts outside the CDR3, is KAGVTQTPRYLIKTRGQQVTLSCSPISGHRSVSWYQQTPGQGLQFLFEYFSETQRNKGNFPGRFSGRQFSNSRSEMNVSTLELGDSALYLCASTVGNSGGARNEQFFGPGTRLTVL.

The chain recombines TRBV2 with TRBJ2-3; 9 bases map to TRBD2. Germline values: CDR1 SNHLY, CDR2 FYNNEI. CDR3 length: 16 amino acids. V gave up 3 bases and J gave up 2 bases; unmatched junction bases: 6. Here the CDR3 DNA reads TGTGCCAGCAGTGACTTCAGCGGGGGGCCCACAGATACGCAGTATTTT. Residues: CASSDFSGGPTDTQYF.

The genes are TRBV27 and TRBJ2-1, with D maybe TRBD1 (5 bases). Trimming took 4 bases from V and 6 from J, leaving 16 bases between them. Germline lookup yields CDR1 MNHEY and CDR2 SMNVEV (reference sequence). CDR3 length: 15 amino acids. CDR3 sequence: CASSSAGADGNEQFF. The CDR3 DNA is TGTGCCAGCAGTTCGGCTGGGGCTGATGGCAATGAGCAGTTCTTC.

V usage is TRBV5-1 and J usage is TRBJ1-5; D ambiguous. The CDR3 is made up of 15 amino acids. Germline V gene sequence: CDR1 SGHRS, CDR2 YFSETQ. The V end lost 0 bases, the J end lost 6 bases, and 13 bases lay between the germline ends. The DNA for the CDR3 is TGCGCCAGCAGCTTGGAAGGCGGAGTGGGTCAGCCCCAGCATTTT. It translates to CASSLEGGVGQPQHF.

The gene calls are TRBV11-2 and TRBJ2-5; 9 bases agree with TRBD1. V gave up 4 bases and J gave up 2 bases; unmatched junction bases: 5. The CDR3 runs to 15 residues. Germline lookup yields CDR1 SGHAT and CDR2 FQNNGV. CDR3 protein: CASSYPTGGQETQYF. The CDR3 nucleotides are TGTGCCAGCAGCTACCCGACAGGGGGGCAAGAGACCCAGTACTTC.

The chain combines TRBV18 with TRBJ1-2; 12 nucleotides align to TRBD1. V shed 4 bases, J shed 8 bases, and the junction held 5 bases outside the gene matches. The CDR3 extends over 14 amino acids. Per germline, CDR1 KGHSH and CDR2 LQKENI. CDR3 protein: CASSLGTGGSGYTF. CDR3 DNA: TGTGCCAGCTCACTGGGGACAGGGGGCAGCGGCTACACCTTC.